The 15 T cell receptor beta chains reported below all come from one sample, sequenced in a study of cytomegalovirus exposure and HLA in healthy donors. The primer mix had 60 Vbeta and 13 Jbeta primers. Produced via immunoSEQ multiplex PCR; TCRdb's table is partial and in-frame only. The sample shows approximately 120,000 clones, and less than 3% sits with its ten largest clones. Sample: PBMCs. The receptors shown here come from a young man in good health and CMV-seronegative.

V gene TRBV6-5 combines with J gene TRBJ1-1; D ambiguous. The CDR3 spans 16 residues. V was cut by 0 bases and J by 1 base, with 12 bases left in between. CDR1 is MNHEY, CDR2 SVGAGI, per germline. CDR3 DNA: TGTGCCAGCAGTTACTCACCCCAGAGACAGAACACTGAAGCTTTCTTT. Translating it yields CASSYSPQRQNTEAFF.

This sequence joins TRBV10-3 and TRBJ1-6; 7 nucleotides align to TRBD1. The CDR3 loop spans 16 amino acids. Germline trimming cut 4 bases from V and 7 bases from J; bases unmatched to any gene: 10. Germline V gene data show CDR1 as ENHRY and CDR2 as SYGVKD. The CDR3 nucleotides are TGTGCCATCAGTGGGGACCCAGGGGGTGGAAATTCACCCCTCCACTTT. Its protein is CAISGDPGGGNSPLHF.

The V and J genes are TRBV5-1 and TRBJ2-7; 12 nucleotides align to TRBD2. Losses at the gene ends were 4 bases for V and 2 bases for J; bases not matched to a gene: 10. The CDR3 sequence is 17 residues long. CDR1 SGHRS and CDR2 YFSETQ come from the germline V gene. The CDR3: CASSPEGLAGGTYEQYF. The CDR3 DNA is TGCGCCAGCAGCCCCGAAGGGCTAGCGGGGGGGACCTACGAGCAGTACTTC.

The chain joins TRBV30 to TRBJ2-7; 11 nucleotides agree with TRBD2. The CDR3 loop spans 14 amino acids. Trimming cost V 4 bases and J 6 bases; bases outside gene matches: 8. Germline lookup yields CDR1 GTSNPN and CDR2 SVGIG (reference sequence). The CDR3 region has the DNA TGTGCCTGGAAGGGGCTAGCGGGAGGTTTCGAGCAGTACTTC. This codes for CAWKGLAGGFEQYF.

The chain recombines TRBV21-1 with TRBJ2-7; TRBD2 is the table's D call, not checked against the DNA. TRBV21-1 counts as a pseudogene. This CDR3 comprises 16 residues. CDR3 nucleotide sequence: TGTGCCAGCAGCAAAGTCCTAGCGGAAAGCTCCTACGAGCAGTACTTC. Residues: CASSKVLAESSYEQYF.

This rearrangement joins TRBV2 to TRBJ2-7; D is uncertain. The germline CDR1 and CDR2 sequences are SNHLY and FYNNEI. This CDR3 is 13 amino acids long. The V end lost 7 bases, the J end lost 4 bases, and 14 bases lay between the germline ends. Here the CDR3 DNA reads TGTGCCAGCAATCCCCTAGACCAGTACGAGCAGTACTTC. It yields the protein CASNPLDQYEQYF.

As regards this clone: One end of the junction is discordant with germline, which a read error may explain. The chain carries TRBV7-7 and TRBJ2-1; D is undetermined. The CDR3 totals 15 residues. CDR1 SSHAT and CDR2 FNYEAQ come from the germline V gene (reference sequence). CDR3 sequence (DNA): TGTGCTAGCAGCTCGTACCTGAGCTCCTACAATGAGCAGTTCTTC. It translates to CASSSYLSSYNEQFF. Full variable domain (outside the CDR3, taken from reference TRBV7-7 and TRBJ2-1): GAGVSQSPRYKVTKRGQDVTLRCDPISSHATLYWYQQALGQGPEFLTYFNYEAQPDKSGLPSDRFSAERPEGSISTLTIQRTEQRDSAMYRCASSSYLSSYNEQFFGPGTRLTVL.

The chain joins TRBV6-1 to TRBJ2-1; 9 bases line up with TRBD2. V lost 0 bases and J lost 5; bases outside the gene matches: 5. CDR1 is MNHNS and CDR2 is SASEGT in the germline V gene. This CDR3 has 16 residues. The CDR3 DNA is TGTGCCAGCAGTGAAGCGGCTAGCGGGACCGACAATGAGCAGTTCTTC. Protein: CASSEAASGTDNEQFF.

The CDR3: CASSYGVAGGNEQYF. The CDR3 coding sequence is TGTGCCAGCAGTTACGGGGTAGCGGGCGGGAACGAGCAGTACTTC. The genes are TRBV6-6 and TRBJ2-7, with 7 bases matching TRBD2. CDR1 is MNHNY and CDR2 is SVGAGI in the germline V gene (reference sequence). Germline trimming cut 2 bases from V and 5 bases from J; bases unmatched to any gene: 9. This CDR3 is 15 amino acids long.

The chain carries TRBV29-1 and TRBJ2-1; 15 bases fit TRBD2. V trimming: 5 bases; J trimming: 6 bases; junction bases outside the gene matches: 14. The CDR3 runs to 18 residues. Germline V gives CDR1 SQVTM, CDR2 ANQGSEA. CDR3 sequence (DNA): TGCAGCGTTCCTCCCCCCGGGACTAGCGGGAGGTGGGTCAATGAGCAGTTCTTC. Protein sequence: CSVPPPGTSGRWVNEQFF.

This chain connects TRBV29-1 to TRBJ2-5; 7 positions agree with TRBD2. The germline V gene encodes CDR1 SQVTM and CDR2 ANQGSEA. The trim removed 7 bases at V and 4 bases at J, leaving 9 bases unmatched. The CDR3 length is 13 residues. This CDR3 is CSANPGGGETQYF. The CDR3 bases are TGCAGCGCTAACCCGGGGGGTGGAGAGACCCAGTACTTC.

The V gene is TRBV19, the J gene TRBJ1-1; D not resolved. Trimming took off 3 bases at V and 2 bases at J, with 10 bases between the two ends. CDR1 LNHDA and CDR2 SQIVND come from the germline V gene (reference sequence). The CDR3 length is 14 residues. CDR3 residues: CASSIRGVNTEAFF. Written as DNA, the CDR3 is TGTGCCAGTAGTATTCGCGGGGTTAACACTGAAGCTTTCTTT.

The chain employs TRBV5-8 and TRBJ1-4; weak D call: TRBD1 (5 bases). Trimming took off 3 bases at V and 5 bases at J, with 11 bases between the two ends. This CDR3 contains 14 residues. The germline V gene has CDR1 SGHTS and CDR2 YDEGEE. CDR3 DNA sequence: TGTGCCAGCAGCTACGGGGGGGGGAATGAAAAACTGTTTTTT. As protein: CASSYGGGNEKLFF.

This chain connects TRBV5-1 to TRBJ1-4; maybe TRBD1 (5 bases). V was cut by 6 bases and J by 7 bases, with 16 bases left in between. The germline V gene has CDR1 SGHRS and CDR2 YFSETQ. This CDR3 contains 14 residues. The CDR3 region is CASTYQGFGEKLFF. For the CDR3, the DNA is TGCGCCAGCACCTACCAGGGATTCGGTGAAAAACTGTTTTTT.

The chain couples TRBV5-6 to TRBJ2-7; 9 bases fit TRBD1. Per germline, CDR1 SGHDT and CDR2 YYEEEE. CDR3 size: 13 residues. The V and J ends lost 7 bases and 2 bases, in that order; junction bases with no gene match: 4. The CDR3 nucleotides are TGTGCCAGCGAGAGGACAGGGGCCTACGAGCAGTACTTC. Protein sequence: CASERTGAYEQYF.